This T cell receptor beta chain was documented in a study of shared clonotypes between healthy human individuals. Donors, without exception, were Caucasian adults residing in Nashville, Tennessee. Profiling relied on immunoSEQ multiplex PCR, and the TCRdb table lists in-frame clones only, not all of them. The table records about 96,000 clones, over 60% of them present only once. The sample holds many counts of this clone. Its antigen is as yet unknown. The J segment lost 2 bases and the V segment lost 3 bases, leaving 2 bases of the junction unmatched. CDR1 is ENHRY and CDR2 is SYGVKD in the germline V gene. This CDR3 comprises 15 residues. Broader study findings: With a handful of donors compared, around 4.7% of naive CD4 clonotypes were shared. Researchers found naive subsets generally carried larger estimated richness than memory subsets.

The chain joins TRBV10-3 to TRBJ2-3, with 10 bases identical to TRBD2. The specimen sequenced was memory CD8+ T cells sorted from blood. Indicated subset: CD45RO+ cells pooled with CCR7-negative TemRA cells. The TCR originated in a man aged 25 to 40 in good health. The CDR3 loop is CAISEGTSDTDTQYF. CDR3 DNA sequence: TGTGCCATCAGTGAAGGGACTAGCGACACAGATACGCAGTATTTT.